This TCR beta chain is from a study of blood T cell repertoires in COVID-19. Overall study context: There were acute and convalescent COVID-19 samples, and they came from the United States, Italy and Spain. Sample material is recorded as cDNA or gDNA derived from T cells, B-cell-depleted T cells, or PBMCs.

This table comes from immunoSEQ multiplex PCR, and its TCRdb copy is limited to in-frame clones, with some not included. The sample yields under 200,000 clones, 75% to 90% seen once. Per germline, CDR1 SGHKS and CDR2 YYEKEE (reference sequence). There are 13 residues in the CDR3. V was clipped by 4 bases and J by 8 bases; unmatched bases: 8. The genes are TRBV5-5 and TRBJ1-1; TRBD1 matches at 7 bases. Sequencing was carried out using peripheral blood. The sequence derives from a woman aged 80 or over with active or convalescent COVID-19. The chain's CDR3 is CASSRDSFMEAFF. CDR3 nucleotides: TGTGCCAGCAGCCGGGACAGTTTTATGGAAGCTTTCTTT.